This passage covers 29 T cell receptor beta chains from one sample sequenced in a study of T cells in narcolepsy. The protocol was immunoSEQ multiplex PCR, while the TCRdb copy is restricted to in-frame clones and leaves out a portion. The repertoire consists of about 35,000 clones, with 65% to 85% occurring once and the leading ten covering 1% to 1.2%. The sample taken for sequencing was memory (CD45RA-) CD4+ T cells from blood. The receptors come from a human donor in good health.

The CDR3 here is CASSKGWPPGQGVRSYNEQFF. The DNA of the CDR3 is TGTGCCAGCAGCAAAGGGTGGCCTCCGGGACAGGGAGTACGCTCCTACAATGAGCAGTTCTTC. This sequence joins TRBV21-1 and TRBJ2-1; the table gives TRBD1 as D, unverified against the DNA. TRBV21-1 is an annotated pseudogene. CDR3 length equals 21 residues.

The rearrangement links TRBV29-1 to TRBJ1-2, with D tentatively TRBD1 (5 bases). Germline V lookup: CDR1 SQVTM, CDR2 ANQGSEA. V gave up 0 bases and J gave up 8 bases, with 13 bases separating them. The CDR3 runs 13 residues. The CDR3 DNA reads TGCAGCGTTGAAGATCGGGGGGAACGAGGCTACACCTTC. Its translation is CSVEDRGERGYTF.

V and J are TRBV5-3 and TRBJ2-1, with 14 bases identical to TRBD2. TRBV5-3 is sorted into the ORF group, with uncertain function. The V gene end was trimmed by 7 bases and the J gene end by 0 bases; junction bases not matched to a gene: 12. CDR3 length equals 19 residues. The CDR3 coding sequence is TGTGCCAGACTGTTATCGGGACTAGCGGGAGCGAGCTCCTACAATGAGCAGTTCTTC. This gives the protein CARLLSGLAGASSYNEQFF.

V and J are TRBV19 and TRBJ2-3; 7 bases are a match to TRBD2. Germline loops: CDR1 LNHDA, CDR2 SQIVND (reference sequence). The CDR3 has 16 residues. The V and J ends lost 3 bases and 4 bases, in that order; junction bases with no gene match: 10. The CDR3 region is CASSILSTSSADTQYF. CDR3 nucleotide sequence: TGTGCCAGTAGTATTCTGTCGACTAGCTCAGCAGATACGCAGTATTTT.

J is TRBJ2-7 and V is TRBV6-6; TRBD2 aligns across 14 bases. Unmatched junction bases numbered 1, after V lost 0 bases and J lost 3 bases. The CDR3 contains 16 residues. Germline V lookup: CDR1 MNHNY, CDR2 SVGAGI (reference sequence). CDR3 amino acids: CASSYSTSGGDYEQYF. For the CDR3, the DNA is TGTGCCAGCAGTTACTCGACTAGCGGGGGGGACTACGAGCAGTACTTC.

CDR3 DNA sequence: TGTGCCAGCAGTTCTCCGACTCAAAGAGGCGAGCAGTTCTTC. Translated: CASSSPTQRGEQFF. V usage is TRBV6-6 and J usage is TRBJ2-1; D unclear. Per the germline V gene, CDR1 is MNHNY and CDR2 is SVGAGI (reference sequence). The length of the CDR3 is 14 residues. V was cut by 4 bases and J by 10 bases, with 17 bases left in between.

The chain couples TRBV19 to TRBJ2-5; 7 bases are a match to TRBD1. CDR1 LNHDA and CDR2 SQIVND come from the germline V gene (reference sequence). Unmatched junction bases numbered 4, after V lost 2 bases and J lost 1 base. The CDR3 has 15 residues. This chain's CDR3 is CASSIRQGTQETQYF. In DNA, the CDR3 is TGTGCCAGTAGTATAAGACAGGGAACCCAAGAGACCCAGTACTTC.

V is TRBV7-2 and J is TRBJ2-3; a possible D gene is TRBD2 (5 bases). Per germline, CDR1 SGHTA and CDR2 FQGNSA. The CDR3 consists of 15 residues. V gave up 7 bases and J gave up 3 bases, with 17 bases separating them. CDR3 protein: CASTPSRDWTDTQYF. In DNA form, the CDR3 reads TGTGCCAGCACCCCGAGCCGGGATTGGACAGATACGCAGTATTTT.

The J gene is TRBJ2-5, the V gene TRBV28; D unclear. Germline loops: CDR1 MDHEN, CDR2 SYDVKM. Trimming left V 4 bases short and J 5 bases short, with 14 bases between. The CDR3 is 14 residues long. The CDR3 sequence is CASSWSRASETQYF. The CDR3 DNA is TGTGCCAGCAGTTGGTCGAGAGCGTCCGAGACCCAGTACTTC.

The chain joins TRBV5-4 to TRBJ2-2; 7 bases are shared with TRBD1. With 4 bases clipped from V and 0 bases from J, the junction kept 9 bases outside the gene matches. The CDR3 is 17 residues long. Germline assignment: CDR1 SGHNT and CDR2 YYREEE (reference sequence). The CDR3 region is CASSRNRGLANTGELFF. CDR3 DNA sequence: TGTGCCAGCAGCCGGAACAGGGGCCTCGCGAACACCGGGGAGCTGTTTTTT.

CDR3 sequence: CAWSQTRDQPQHF. The CDR3 nucleotides read TGTGCCTGGAGTCAGACCAGGGATCAGCCCCAGCATTTT. V is TRBV30 and J is TRBJ1-5; possibly TRBD1 for D (5 bases). Trimming stripped 2 bases from V and 5 bases from J, with 10 bases between. This CDR3 region has 13 residues. Germline V gene sequence: CDR1 GTSNPN, CDR2 SVGIG (reference sequence).

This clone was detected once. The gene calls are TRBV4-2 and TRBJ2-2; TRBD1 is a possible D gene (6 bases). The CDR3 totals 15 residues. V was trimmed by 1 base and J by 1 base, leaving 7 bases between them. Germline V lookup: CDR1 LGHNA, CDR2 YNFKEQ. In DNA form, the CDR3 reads TGTGCCAGCAGCCAAGTCAGGGGGAACACCGGGGAGCTGTTTTTT. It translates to CASSQVRGNTGELFF.

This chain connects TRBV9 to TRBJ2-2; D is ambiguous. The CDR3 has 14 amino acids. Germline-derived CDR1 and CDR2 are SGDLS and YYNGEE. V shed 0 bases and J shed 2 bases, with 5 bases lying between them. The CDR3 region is CASSVVPNTGELFF. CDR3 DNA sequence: TGTGCCAGCAGCGTAGTCCCCAACACCGGGGAGCTGTTTTTT.

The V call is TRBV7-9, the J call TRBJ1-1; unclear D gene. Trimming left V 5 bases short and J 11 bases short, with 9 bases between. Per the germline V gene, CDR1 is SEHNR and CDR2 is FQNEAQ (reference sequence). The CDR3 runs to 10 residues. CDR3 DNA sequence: TGTGCCAGCAGCCGAGAACGGGCTTTCTTT. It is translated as CASSRERAFF.

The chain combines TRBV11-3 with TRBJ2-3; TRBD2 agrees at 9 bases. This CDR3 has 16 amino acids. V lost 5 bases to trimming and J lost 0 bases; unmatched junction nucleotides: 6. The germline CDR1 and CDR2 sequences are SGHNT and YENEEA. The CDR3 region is CASSVGSGGSTDTQYF. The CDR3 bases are TGTGCCAGCAGCGTAGGTAGCGGGGGTAGCACAGATACGCAGTATTTT.

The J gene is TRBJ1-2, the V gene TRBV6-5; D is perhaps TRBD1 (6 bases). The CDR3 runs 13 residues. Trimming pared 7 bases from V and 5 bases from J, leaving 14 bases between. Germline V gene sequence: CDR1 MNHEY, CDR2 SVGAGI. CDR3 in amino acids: CASTPTGNYGYTF. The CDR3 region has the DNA TGTGCCAGCACTCCGACAGGAAATTATGGCTACACCTTC.

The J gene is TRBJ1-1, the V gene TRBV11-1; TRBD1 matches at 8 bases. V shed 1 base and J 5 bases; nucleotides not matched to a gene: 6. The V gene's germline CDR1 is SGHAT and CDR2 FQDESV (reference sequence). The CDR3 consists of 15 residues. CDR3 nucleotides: TGTGCCAGCAGCTTAGGGACAGGGAAAGCAACTGAAGCTTTCTTT. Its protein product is CASSLGTGKATEAFF. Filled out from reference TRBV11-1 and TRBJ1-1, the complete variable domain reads EAEVAQSPRYKITEKSQAVAFWCDPISGHATLYWYRQILGQGPELLVQFQDESVVDDSQLPKDRFSAERLKGVDSTLKIQPAELGDSAMYLCASSLGTGKATEAFFGQGTRLTVV.

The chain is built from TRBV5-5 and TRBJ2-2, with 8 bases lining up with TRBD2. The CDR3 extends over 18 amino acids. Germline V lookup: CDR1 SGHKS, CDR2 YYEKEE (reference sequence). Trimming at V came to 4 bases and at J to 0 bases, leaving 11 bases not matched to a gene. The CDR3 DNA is TGTGCCAGCAGCCTCGGCGGTAGCGGGGCTCCGAACACCGGGGAGCTGTTTTTT. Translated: CASSLGGSGAPNTGELFF.

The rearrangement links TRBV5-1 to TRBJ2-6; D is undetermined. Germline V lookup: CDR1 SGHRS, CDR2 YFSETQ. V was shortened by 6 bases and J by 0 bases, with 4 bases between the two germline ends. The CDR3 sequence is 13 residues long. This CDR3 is CASILSGANVLTF. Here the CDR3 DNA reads TGCGCCAGCATTCTCTCTGGGGCCAACGTCCTGACTTTC.

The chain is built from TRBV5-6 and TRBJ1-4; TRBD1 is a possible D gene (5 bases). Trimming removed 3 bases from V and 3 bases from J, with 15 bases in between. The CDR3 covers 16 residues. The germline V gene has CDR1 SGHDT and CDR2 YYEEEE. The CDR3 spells CASSSFTGTANEKLFF. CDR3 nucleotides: TGTGCCAGCAGCTCGTTCACCGGGACCGCTAATGAAAAACTGTTTTTT.

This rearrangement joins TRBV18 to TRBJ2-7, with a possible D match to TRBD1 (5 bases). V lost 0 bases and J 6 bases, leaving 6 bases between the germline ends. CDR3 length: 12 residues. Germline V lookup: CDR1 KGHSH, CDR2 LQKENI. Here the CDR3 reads CASSPPGVEQYF. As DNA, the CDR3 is TGTGCCAGCTCACCACCAGGGGTCGAGCAGTACTTC.

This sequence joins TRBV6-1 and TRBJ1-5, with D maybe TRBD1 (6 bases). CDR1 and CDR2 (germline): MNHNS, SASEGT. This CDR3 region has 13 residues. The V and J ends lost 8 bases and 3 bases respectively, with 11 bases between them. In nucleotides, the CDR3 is TGTGCCAGCGGGGGGCGGAACAATCAGCCCCAGCATTTT. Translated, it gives CASGGRNNQPQHF.

The CDR3 DNA sequence: TGTGCCAGCAGTTACTCGTTTGGAAGCAATGAGCAGTTCTTC. Its protein is CASSYSFGSNEQFF. V is TRBV6-5 and J is TRBJ2-1, with D unresolved. Germline lookup yields CDR1 MNHEY and CDR2 SVGAGI. Deletions cut 0 bases from V and 6 bases from J, with 9 bases between. This CDR3 is 14 amino acids long.

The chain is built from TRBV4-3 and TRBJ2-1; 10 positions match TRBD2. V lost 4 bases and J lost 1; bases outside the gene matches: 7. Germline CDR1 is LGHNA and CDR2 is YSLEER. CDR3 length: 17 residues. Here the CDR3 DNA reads TGCGCCAGCAGCCGTGGTGAGCGGGGGGGTTCCTACAATGAGCAGTTCTTC. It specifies CASSRGERGGSYNEQFF.

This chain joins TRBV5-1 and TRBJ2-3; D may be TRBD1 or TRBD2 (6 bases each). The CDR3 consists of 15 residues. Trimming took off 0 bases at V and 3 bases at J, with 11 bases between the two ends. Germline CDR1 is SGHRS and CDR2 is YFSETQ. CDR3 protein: CASSLEGGRTDTQYF. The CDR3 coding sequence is TGCGCCAGCAGCTTGGAAGGGGGGCGTACAGATACGCAGTATTTT.

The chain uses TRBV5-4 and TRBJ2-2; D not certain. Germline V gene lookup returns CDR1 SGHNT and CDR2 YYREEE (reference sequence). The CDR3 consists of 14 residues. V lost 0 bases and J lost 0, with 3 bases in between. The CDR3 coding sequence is TGTGCCAGCAGCTTGGAACCGAACACCGGGGAGCTGTTTTTT. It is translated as CASSLEPNTGELFF.

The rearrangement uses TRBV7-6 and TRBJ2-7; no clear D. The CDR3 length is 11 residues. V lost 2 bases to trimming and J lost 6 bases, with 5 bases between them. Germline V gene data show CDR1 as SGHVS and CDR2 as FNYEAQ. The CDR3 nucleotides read TGTGCCAGCAGCTTACGTGTCGAGCAGTACTTC. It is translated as CASSLRVEQYF.

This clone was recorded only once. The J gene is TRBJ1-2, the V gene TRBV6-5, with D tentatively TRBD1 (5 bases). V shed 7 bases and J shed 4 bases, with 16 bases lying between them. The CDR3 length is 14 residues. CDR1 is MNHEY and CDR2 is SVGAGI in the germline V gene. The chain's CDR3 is CASTPGTRLYGYTF. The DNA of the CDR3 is TGTGCCAGCACACCCGGGACTAGACTCTATGGCTACACCTTC.

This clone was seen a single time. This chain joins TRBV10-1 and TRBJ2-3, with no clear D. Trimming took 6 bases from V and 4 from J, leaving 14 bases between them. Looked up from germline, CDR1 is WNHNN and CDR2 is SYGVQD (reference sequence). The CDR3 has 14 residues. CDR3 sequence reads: CASSPAVSPDTQYF. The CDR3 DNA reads TGCGCCAGCAGCCCCGCCGTCTCTCCAGATACGCAGTATTTT.